This record concerns one T cell receptor beta chain sequence. Using immunoSEQ multiplex PCR, the repertoire was profiled, and TCRdb retains in-frame clones only, with some absent. The repertoire includes about 200,000 clones, approximately 85% of them detected once, and 5.2% sits in the top ten. These data come from a study of blood T cell repertoires in COVID-19. The CDR3 contains 15 residues. Germline V gene data show CDR1 as KGHSH and CDR2 as LQKENI. Trimming stripped 5 bases from V and 2 bases from J, with 12 bases between. Specimen: peripheral blood. The sequence came from a woman in her seventies with COVID-19, enrolled during active disease. The rearrangement links TRBV18 to TRBJ1-4, with a possible D match to TRBD1 (5 bases). DNA for the CDR3: TGTGCCAGCTCATCTCGGGACTCCACTAATGAAAAACTGTTTTTT. As protein: CASSSRDSTNEKLFF.